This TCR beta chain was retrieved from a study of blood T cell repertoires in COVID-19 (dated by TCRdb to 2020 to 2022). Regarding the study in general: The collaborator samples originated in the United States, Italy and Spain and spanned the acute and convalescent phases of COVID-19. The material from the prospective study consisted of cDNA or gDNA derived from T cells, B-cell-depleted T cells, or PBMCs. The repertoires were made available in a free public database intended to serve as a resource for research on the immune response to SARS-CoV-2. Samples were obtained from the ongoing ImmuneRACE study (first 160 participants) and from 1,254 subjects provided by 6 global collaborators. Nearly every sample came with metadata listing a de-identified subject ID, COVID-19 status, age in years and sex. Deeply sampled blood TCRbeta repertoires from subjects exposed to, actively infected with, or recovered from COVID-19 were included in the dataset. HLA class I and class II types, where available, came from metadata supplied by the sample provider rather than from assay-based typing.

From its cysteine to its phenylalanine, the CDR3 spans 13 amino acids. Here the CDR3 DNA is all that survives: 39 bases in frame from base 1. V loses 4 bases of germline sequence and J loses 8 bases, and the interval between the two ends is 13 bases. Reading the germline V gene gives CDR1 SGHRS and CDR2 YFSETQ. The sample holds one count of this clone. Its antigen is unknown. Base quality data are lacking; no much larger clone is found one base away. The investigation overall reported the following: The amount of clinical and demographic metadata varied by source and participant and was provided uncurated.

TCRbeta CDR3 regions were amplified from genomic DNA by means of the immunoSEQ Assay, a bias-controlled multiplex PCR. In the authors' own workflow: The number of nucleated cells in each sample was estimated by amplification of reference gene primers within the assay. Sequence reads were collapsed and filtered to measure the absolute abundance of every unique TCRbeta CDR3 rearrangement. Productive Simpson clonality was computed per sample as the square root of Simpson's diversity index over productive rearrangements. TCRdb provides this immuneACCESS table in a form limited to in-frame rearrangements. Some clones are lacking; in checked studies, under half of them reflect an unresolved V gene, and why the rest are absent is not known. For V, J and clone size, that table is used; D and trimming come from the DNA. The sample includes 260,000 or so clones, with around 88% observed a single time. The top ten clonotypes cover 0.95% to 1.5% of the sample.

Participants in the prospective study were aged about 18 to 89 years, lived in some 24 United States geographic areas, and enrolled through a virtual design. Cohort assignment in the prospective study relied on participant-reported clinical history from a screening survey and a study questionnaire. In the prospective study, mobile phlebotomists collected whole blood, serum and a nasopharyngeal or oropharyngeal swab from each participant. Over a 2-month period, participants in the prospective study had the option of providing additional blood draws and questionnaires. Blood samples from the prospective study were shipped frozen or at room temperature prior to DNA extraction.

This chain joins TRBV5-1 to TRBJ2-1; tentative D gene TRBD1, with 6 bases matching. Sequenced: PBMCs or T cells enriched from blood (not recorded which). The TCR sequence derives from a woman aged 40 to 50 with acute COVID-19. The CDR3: CASSNGPGDEQFF. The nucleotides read TGCGCCAGCAGCAATGGACCAGGGGATGAGCAGTTCTTC.